This section outlines one T cell receptor (beta chain) sequence together with its context. This sample is drawn from a study of blood T cell repertoires in COVID-19. Study details: The United States, Italy and Spain supplied acute and convalescent COVID-19 samples. Nucleic acid was either cDNA or gDNA, and it came from T cells, B-cell-depleted T cells, or PBMCs.

As processed by the authors: From reference gene primer amplification, estimates of nucleated cell counts were derived. Clones were sequenced by immunoSEQ multiplex PCR, and TCRdb holds only the in-frame ones, with some missing. The V and J calls and the clone size are those of that table, but D and trimming were determined from the DNA. The sample includes about 58,000 clones, approximately 91% of them seen just once. Germline V gene sequence: CDR1 GTSNPN, CDR2 SVGIG (reference sequence). After removal of 4 bases from V and 2 bases from J, the junction contained 7 bases not matched to a gene. The CDR3 totals 14 residues.

This sequence was found in a woman in her sixties or seventies with active COVID-19. The V gene is TRBV30, the J gene TRBJ2-7; 8 bases line up with TRBD2. The sequenced material came from peripheral blood. CDR3 loop: CAWTSGGAAYEQYF. As DNA, the CDR3 is TGTGCCTGGACGTCCGGGGGGGCGGCCTACGAGCAGTACTTC.